This T cell receptor (beta chain) was recorded in a study of blood T cell repertoires in COVID-19. Germline lookup yields CDR1 MNHEY and CDR2 SVGAGI. With 6 bases clipped from V and 5 bases from J, the junction kept 11 bases outside the gene matches. The CDR3 has 15 amino acids. Only in-frame clones appear in the TCRdb table, and some are missing; sequencing was by immunoSEQ multiplex PCR. Of fewer than 350,000 clones in the sample, approximately 85% were seen once. This chain joins TRBV6-5 and TRBJ2-7; 9 bases are shared with TRBD1. The sequence was collected from a human donor in a cohort sampled during active COVID-19. The sample comprised peripheral blood. The CDR3 loop is CASSSPRTGVDEQYF. The DNA of the CDR3 is TGTGCCAGCAGCTCCCCAAGGACAGGGGTCGACGAGCAGTACTTC.